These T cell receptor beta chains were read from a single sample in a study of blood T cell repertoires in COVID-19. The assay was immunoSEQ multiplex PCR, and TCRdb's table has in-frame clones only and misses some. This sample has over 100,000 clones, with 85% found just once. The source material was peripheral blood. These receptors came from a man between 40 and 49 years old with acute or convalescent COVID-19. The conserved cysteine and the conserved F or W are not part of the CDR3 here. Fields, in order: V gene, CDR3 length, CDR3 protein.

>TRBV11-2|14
ASSQGTVGSNQPQH
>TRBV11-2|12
ASSLTSGSYEQY
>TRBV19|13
ASSQRQGGEETQY
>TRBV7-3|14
ASSLPGTSSYNEQF
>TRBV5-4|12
ASSPRRDSYEQY
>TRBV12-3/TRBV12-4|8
ASLAVGYT
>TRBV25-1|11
ASKNLESGELF
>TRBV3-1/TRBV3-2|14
ASSPWRDYRAGELF
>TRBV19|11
ASSPSQGYEQY
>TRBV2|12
ASSEQGETYEQY
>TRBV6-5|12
ASSYGGADEKLF
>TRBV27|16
ASSPFYGYPPQGETQY
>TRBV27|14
ASSRSPSTGDYGYT
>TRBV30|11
AWDRGRRETQY
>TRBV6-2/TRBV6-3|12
ASSYYDRSYEQY
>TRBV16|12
ASSHDRVGQPQH
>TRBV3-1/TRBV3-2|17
ASSPMIADTGVSTDTQY
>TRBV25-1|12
ASSEGQGGEKLF
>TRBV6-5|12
ASANGGQGSPLH
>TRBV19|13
ASSMIGQRNQPQH
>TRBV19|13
ASRNSGQGFQPQH
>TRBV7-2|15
ASSLGSGTSGTDTQY
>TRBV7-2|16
ASSLRFGAGVNTGELF
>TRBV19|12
ASRSGPAKNIQY
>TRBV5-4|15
ASSPGGWGRFNTEAF
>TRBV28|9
ASSLWTEQY
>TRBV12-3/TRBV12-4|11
ASRGRAAYEQY
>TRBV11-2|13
ASSLGQGAVNEQF
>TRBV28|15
ASSSPGLAGGGVELF
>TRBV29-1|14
SVSGTGGETNEKLF
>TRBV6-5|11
ASSTGTGRGYT
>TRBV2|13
ASSRTGGKGNEQF
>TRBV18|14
ASSSGPGTANTEAF
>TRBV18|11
ASSSTENYGYT
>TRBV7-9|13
ASSRGGQGTGEQF
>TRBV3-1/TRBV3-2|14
ASSQEGAGVPETQY
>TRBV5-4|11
ASSLTDNSPLH
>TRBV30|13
AWSTGPGVYNEQF
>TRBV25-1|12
ASSPHGLASEQF
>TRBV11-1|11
ASSPPQGYGYT
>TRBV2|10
ASSEAAETQY
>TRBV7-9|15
ASSPRGPTGGGTEAF
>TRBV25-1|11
ASSEYRGNGYT
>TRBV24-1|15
ATSDGTGGPSTDTQY
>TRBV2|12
ANRRGSGANVLT
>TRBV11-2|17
ASSLVRDRRSSGANVLT